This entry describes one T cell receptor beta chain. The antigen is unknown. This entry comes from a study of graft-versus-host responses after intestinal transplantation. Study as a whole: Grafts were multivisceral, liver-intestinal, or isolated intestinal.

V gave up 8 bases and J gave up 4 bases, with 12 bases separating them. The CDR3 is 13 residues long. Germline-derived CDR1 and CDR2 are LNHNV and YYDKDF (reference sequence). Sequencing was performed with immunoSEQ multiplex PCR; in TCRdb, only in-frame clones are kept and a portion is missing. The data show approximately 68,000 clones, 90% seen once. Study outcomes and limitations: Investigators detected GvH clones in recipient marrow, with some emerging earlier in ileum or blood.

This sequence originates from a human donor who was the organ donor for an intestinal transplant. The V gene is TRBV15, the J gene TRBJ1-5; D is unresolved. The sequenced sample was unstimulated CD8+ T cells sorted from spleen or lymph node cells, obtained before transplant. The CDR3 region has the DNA TGTGCCACCTCACGGTTAGAAAATCAGCCCCAGCATTTT. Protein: CATSRLENQPQHF.